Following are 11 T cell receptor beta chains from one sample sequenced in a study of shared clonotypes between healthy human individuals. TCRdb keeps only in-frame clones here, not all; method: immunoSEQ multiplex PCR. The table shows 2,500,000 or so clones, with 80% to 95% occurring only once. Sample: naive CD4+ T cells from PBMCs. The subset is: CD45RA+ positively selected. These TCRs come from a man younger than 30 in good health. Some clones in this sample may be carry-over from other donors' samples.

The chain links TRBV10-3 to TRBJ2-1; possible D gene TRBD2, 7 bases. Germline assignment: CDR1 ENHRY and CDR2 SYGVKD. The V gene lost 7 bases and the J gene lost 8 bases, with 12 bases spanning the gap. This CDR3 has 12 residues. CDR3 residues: CAINQGRDEQFF. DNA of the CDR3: TGTGCCATCAACCAGGGGAGGGATGAGCAGTTCTTC.

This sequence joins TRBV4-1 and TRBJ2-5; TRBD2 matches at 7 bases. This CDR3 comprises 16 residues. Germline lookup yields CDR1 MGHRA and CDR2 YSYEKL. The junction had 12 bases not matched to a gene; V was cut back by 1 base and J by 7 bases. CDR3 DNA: TGCGCCAGCAGCCAAGTGAGCGGGGAGGTGGTAGGGACCCAGTACTTC. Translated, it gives CASSQVSGEVVGTQYF.

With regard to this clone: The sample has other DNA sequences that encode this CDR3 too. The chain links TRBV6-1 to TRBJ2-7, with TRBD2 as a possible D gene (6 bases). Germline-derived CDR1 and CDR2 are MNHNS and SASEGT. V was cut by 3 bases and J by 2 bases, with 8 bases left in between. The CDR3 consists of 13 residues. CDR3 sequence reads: CASSERGPYEQYF. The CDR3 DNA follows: TGTGCCAGCAGTGAGCGGGGCCCCTACGAGCAGTACTTC.

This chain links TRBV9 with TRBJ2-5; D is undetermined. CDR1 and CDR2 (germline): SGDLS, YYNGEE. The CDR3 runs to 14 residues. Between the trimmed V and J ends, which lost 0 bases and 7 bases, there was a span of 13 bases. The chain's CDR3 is CASSVEATHGTQYF. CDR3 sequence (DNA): TGTGCCAGCAGCGTAGAGGCCACCCATGGGACCCAGTACTTC.

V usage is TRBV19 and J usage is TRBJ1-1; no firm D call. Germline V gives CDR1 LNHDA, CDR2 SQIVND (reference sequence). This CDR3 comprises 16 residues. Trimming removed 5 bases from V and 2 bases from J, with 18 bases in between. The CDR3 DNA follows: TGTGCCAGTAGTTCGATTGGGAGGGCGCCTAACACTGAAGCTTTCTTT. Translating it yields CASSSIGRAPNTEAFF.

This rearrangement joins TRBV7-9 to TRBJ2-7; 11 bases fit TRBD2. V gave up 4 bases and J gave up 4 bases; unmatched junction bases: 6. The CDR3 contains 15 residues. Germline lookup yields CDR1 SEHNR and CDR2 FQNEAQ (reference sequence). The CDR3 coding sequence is TGTGCCAGCAGCTCTTATAGCGGGAGGGCATACGAGCAGTACTTC. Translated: CASSSYSGRAYEQYF.

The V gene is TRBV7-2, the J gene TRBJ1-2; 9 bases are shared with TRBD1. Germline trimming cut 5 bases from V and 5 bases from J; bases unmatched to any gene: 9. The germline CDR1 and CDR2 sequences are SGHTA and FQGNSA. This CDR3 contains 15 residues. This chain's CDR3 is CASSQMTGGWYGYTF. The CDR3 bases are TGTGCCAGCAGCCAAATGACAGGGGGTTGGTATGGCTACACCTTC.

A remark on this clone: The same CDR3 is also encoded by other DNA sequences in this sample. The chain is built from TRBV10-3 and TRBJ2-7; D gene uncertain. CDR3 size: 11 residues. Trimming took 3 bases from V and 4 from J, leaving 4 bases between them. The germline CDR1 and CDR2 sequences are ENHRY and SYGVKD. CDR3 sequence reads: CAISDRYEQYF. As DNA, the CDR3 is TGTGCCATCAGTGATCGGTACGAGCAGTACTTC.

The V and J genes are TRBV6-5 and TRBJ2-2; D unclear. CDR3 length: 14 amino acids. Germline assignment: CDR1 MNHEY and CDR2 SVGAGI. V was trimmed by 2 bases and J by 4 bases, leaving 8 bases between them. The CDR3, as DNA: TGTGCCAGCAGTTACCTCGGCAGCACCGGGGAGCTGTTTTTT. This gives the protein CASSYLGSTGELFF.

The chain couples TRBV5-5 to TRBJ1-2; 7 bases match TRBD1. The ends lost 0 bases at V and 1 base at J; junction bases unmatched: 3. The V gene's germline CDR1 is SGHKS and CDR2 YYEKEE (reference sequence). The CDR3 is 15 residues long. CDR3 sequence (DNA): TGTGCCAGCAGCTTGGCAGGACAGGATAACTATGGCTACACCTTC. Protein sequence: CASSLAGQDNYGYTF.

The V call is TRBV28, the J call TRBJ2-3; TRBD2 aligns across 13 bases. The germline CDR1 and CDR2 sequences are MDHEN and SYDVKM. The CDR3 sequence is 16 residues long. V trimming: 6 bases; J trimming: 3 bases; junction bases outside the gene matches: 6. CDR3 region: CASRSGTSGMTDTQYF. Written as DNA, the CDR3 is TGTGCCAGCAGATCCGGGACTAGCGGGATGACAGATACGCAGTATTTT. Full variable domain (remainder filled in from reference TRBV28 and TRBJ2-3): DVKVTQSSRYLVKRTGEKVFLECVQDMDHENMFWYRQDPGLGLRLIYFSYDVKMKEKGDIPEGYSVSREKKERFSLILESASTNQTSMYLCASRSGTSGMTDTQYFGPGTRLTVL.